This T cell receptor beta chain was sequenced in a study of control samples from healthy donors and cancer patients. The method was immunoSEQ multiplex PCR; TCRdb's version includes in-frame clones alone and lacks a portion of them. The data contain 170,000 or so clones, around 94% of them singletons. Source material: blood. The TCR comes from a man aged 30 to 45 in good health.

CDR3 in DNA: TGTGCCAGTAGTCAGTTATATGAGCAGTTCTTC. As protein: CASSQLYEQFF. J is TRBJ2-1 and V is TRBV19, with D unclear. This CDR3 region has 11 residues. Germline CDR1 is LNHDA and CDR2 is SQIVND (reference sequence). V shed 5 bases and J shed 8 bases, with 7 bases lying between them.